These 14 T cell receptor beta chains share one sample of origin, sequenced in a study of T cells of healthy individuals. Using its own MiXCR run on the 5' RACE reads, TCRdb lists one record per CDR3 protein. The profile covers fewer than 75,000 distinct CDR3 sequences, with around 16% appearing a single time and around 4.7% taken by the ten largest. These receptors originate from a human donor in good health.

This clonotype was picked up a small number of times. The chain has TRBV7-3 and TRBJ1-6; D is ambiguous. Trimming removed 6 bases from V and 0 bases from J, with 9 bases in between. This CDR3 region has 15 residues. Per the germline V gene, CDR1 is SGHTA and CDR2 is FQGTGA. The CDR3 loop reads CASRETSSYNSPLHF. CDR3 nucleotides: TGTGCCAGCAGAGAGACTAGCTCCTATAATTCACCCCTCCACTTT.

This chain links TRBV12-3 or TRBV12-4 with TRBJ2-7; 9 nucleotides match TRBD2. The CDR3 is 13 amino acids. The V and J ends lost 6 bases and 5 bases, in that order; junction bases with no gene match: 5. CDR3 sequence reads: CASRGGRADEQYF. CDR3 DNA: TGTGCCAGCAGGGGCGGGAGGGCAGACGAGCAGTACTTC.

Comments on this clonotype: A much larger clone is a single base away; this may be a read error. The gene calls are TRBV18 and TRBJ1-2; no clear D gene. The germline V gene encodes CDR1 KGHSH and CDR2 LQKENI. The CDR3 is made up of 15 amino acids. CDR3 sequence reads: CASSPARNPDYGYNF. In DNA, the CDR3 is TGTGCCAGCTCACCTGCCCGAAATCCCGACTATGGCTACAACTTC.

The genes are TRBV6-6 and TRBJ1-6; D ambiguous. This CDR3 has 12 amino acids. Trimming pared 5 bases from V and 17 bases from J, leaving 16 bases between. Germline V gene sequence: CDR1 MNHNY, CDR2 SVGAGI (reference sequence). As DNA, the CDR3 is TGTGCCAGCAGTACAACCGGCGGGGTTTTCCACTTT. Translation gives CASSTTGGVFHF.

This clonotype was counted only a few times. V usage is TRBV15 and J usage is TRBJ2-7; 7 nucleotides agree with TRBD1. CDR3 length equals 14 residues. With 3 bases clipped from V and 6 bases from J, the junction kept 8 bases outside the gene matches. CDR1 and CDR2 from the germline V gene are LNHNV and YYDKDF (reference sequence). In DNA form, the CDR3 reads TGTGCCACCAGCAGGGACAGGTGGAGGCGCGAGCAGTACTTC. Translation: CATSRDRWRREQYF.

This clonotype was counted ten times or more. The chain employs TRBV29-1 and TRBJ2-1; D is unclear. The V end lost 7 bases, the J end lost 8 bases, and 12 bases lay between the germline ends. The CDR3 sequence is 11 residues long. Germline CDR1 and CDR2: SQVTM and ANQGSEA. CDR3 residues: CSGNLLDEQFF. Here the CDR3 DNA reads TGCAGCGGAAATCTGTTGGATGAGCAGTTCTTC.

This clonotype turned up a few times. The gene calls are TRBV20-1 and TRBJ2-3; 15 bases fit TRBD2. Germline V gene data show CDR1 as DFQATT and CDR2 as SNEGSKA (reference sequence). The CDR3 runs 15 residues. After removal of 4 bases from V and 4 bases from J, the junction contained 3 bases not matched to a gene. CDR3 nucleotide sequence: TGCAGTGCTACTGGACTAGCGGGAGGGTCAGATACGCAGTATTTT. Translating it yields CSATGLAGGSDTQYF.

This clonotype was observed at least ten times. The V call is TRBV5-5, the J call TRBJ1-2; 7 bases are shared with TRBD1. Per germline, CDR1 SGHKS and CDR2 YYEKEE (reference sequence). This CDR3 spans 14 amino acids. V shed 7 bases, J shed 5 bases, and the junction held 11 bases outside the gene matches. CDR3: CASRSQGGAYGYTF. The CDR3 nucleotides are TGTGCCAGCCGCTCCCAGGGGGGCGCTTATGGCTACACCTTC.

V gene TRBV27 combines with J gene TRBJ1-1, with D unclear. CDR1 and CDR2 (germline): MNHEY, SMNVEV (reference sequence). The CDR3 extends over 14 amino acids. V lost 3 bases and J lost 7, with 15 bases in between. Here the CDR3 reads CASSFSSVHNEAFF. CDR3 nucleotide sequence: TGTGCCAGCAGTTTCTCATCAGTGCATAATGAAGCTTTCTTT.

This clonotype was seen ten or more times. The rearrangement links TRBV11-2 to TRBJ1-2; D perhaps matches TRBD1 (6 bases). The germline CDR1 and CDR2 sequences are SGHAT and FQNNGV. V lost 5 bases and J lost 3, with 7 bases in between. This CDR3 contains 12 residues. CDR3 in DNA: TGTGCCAGCAGCCAGGGGTACTATGGCTACACCTTC. Protein: CASSQGYYGYTF.

The J gene is TRBJ1-1, the V gene TRBV7-9; no reliable D call. V was clipped by 3 bases and J by 6 bases, with 11 bases between them. In germline, CDR1 is SEHNR, CDR2 FQNEAQ (reference sequence). The CDR3 contains 13 residues. The CDR3 sequence: CASSFWPKAEAFF. In DNA, the CDR3 is TGTGCCAGCAGCTTTTGGCCGAAGGCTGAAGCTTTCTTT.

The chain carries TRBV4-1 and TRBJ2-6; maybe TRBD1 (6 bases). Germline V gene data show CDR1 as MGHRA and CDR2 as YSYEKL. The CDR3 has 16 amino acids. V lost 4 bases, J lost 4 bases, and 14 bases lay in between. The CDR3 protein is CASSPSVGAGANVLTF. Written as DNA, the CDR3 is TGCGCCAGCAGCCCATCCGTGGGGGCCGGGGCCAACGTCCTGACTTTC.

This chain joins TRBV7-2 and TRBJ1-6; D is ambiguous. With 1 base removed from V and 6 bases from J, the gap between germline ends came to 10 bases. CDR3 length: 15 residues. Germline-derived CDR1 and CDR2 are SGHTA and FQGNSA. CDR3 in DNA: TGTGCCAGCAGCTTAGGGGGAATGGTTAATTCACCCCTCCACTTT. Translated, it gives CASSLGGMVNSPLHF.

To note about this clonotype: A much larger clone lies a single base off, so this may be a read error. J is TRBJ2-5 and V is TRBV6-2 or TRBV6-3; possible D gene TRBD2, 5 bases. V shed 3 bases and J shed 7 bases, with 6 bases lying between them. The CDR3 is 11 amino acids. CDR1 and CDR2 (germline): MNHEY, SVGEGT. CDR3 sequence reads: CASSYGGTQYF. CDR3 nucleotides: TGTGCCAGCAGTTATGGAGGGACCCAGTACTTC.